Ten or more counts support the clone carrying this T cell receptor beta chain. Its antigen is not identified. The data stem from a study of identical twins. Study-level results: There was more out-of-frame TCR alpha sharing in monozygotic twins than models estimated. Carriage of fewer insertions was seen in abundant cord blood beta clonotypes, whereas memory repertoires showed none.

TCRdb itself ran the 5' RACE reads through MiXCR, one entry per CDR3 protein. The repertoire has just over 450,000 distinct CDR3 sequences, approximately 15% of them found once; the top ten carry around 0.52%. Germline V lookup: CDR1 LNHNV, CDR2 YYDKDF (reference sequence). CDR3 length: 15 amino acids. V lost 0 bases and J 2 bases, leaving 11 bases between the germline ends. Healthy Caucasian donors formed the entire cohort. In addition, the sample was reused for a study of yellow fever vaccine responses in identical twins. Per that study: Twins showed a vaccine T cell response that reportedly seemed partly convergent, partly personalized.

Sequencing input: CD4+ T cells sorted from blood. The chain combines TRBV15 with TRBJ2-7; D remains ambiguous. This clonotype originated in a woman under 30 in good health. The CDR3 coding sequence is TGTGCCACCAGCAGAGATCCCGCTTACACCTACGAGCAGTACTTC. This gives the protein CATSRDPAYTYEQYF. Variable domain in full (rest from reference TRBV15 and TRBJ2-7): DAMVIQNPRYQVTQFGKPVTLSCSQTLNHNVMYWYQQKSSQAPKLLFHYYDKDFNNEADTPDNFQSRRPNTSFCFLDIRSPGLGDTAMYLCATSRDPAYTYEQYFGPGTRLTVT.